Listed here are 29 T cell receptor beta chains from one sample, sequenced in a study of blood T cell repertoires in COVID-19. Produced via immunoSEQ multiplex PCR; TCRdb's table is partial and in-frame only. The profile shows 95,000 to 150,000 clones, 70% to 85% of them singletons. The specimen sequenced was peripheral blood. The receptors derive from a woman between 70 and 85 years old with acute or convalescent COVID-19.

The genes are TRBV19 and TRBJ2-1; 9 bases fit TRBD1. Trimming removed 4 bases from V and 6 bases from J; junction bases left unmatched: 7. The CDR3 contains 15 residues. The germline V gene encodes CDR1 LNHDA and CDR2 SQIVND (reference sequence). The CDR3: CASSTDRGTSNEQFF. Here the CDR3 DNA reads TGTGCCAGTAGTACGGACAGGGGAACTTCCAATGAGCAGTTCTTC.

A single count supports this clone. This chain uses TRBV6-1 with TRBJ2-7; D gene unclear. The CDR3 runs 16 residues. The V gene's germline CDR1 is MNHNS and CDR2 SASEGT. The V and J ends lost 1 base and 2 bases respectively, with 15 bases between them. The CDR3 spells CASSEEWQYGPYEQYV. The CDR3 region has the DNA TGTGCCAGCAGTGAAGAGTGGCAGTATGGCCCCTACGAGCAGTACGTC.

About this clone itself: The junction and the germline gene differ at one end; a read error may be behind it. This sequence joins TRBV18 and TRBJ2-3, with TRBD1 identical over 10 bases. The germline V gene encodes CDR1 KGHSH and CDR2 LQKENI. This CDR3 region has 15 residues. CDR3: CASPPLTGGADTQYF. The CDR3 DNA follows: TGTGCCAGCCCACCCCTGACAGGGGGCGCAGATACGCAGTATTTT.

The chain employs TRBV6-2 or TRBV6-3 and TRBJ2-5; 14 nucleotides match TRBD2. Germline-derived CDR1 and CDR2 are MNHEY and SVGEGT. V gave up 5 bases and J gave up 5 bases; unmatched junction bases: 7. The CDR3 totals 16 residues. The CDR3 nucleotides read TGTGCCAGCAGTCCGAGACTAGCGGGGGGGCCCGAGACCCAGTACTTC. It yields the protein CASSPRLAGGPETQYF.

The chain employs TRBV21-1 and TRBJ2-7; the table calls TRBD1, which could not be checked here. TRBV21-1 is assigned pseudogene status. The CDR3 is made up of 9 amino acids. CDR3 protein: CATRGGQYF. Written as DNA, the CDR3 is TGTGCCACCCGAGGGGGGCAGTACTTC.

The CDR3 protein is CASSLAGTGALNTEAFF. The CDR3, as DNA: TGTGCCAGCAGCTTAGCGGGGACAGGGGCCCTGAACACTGAAGCTTTCTTT. V and J are TRBV11-3 and TRBJ1-1; 10 bases match TRBD1. The length of the CDR3 is 17 residues. Germline values: CDR1 SGHNT, CDR2 YENEEA. V trimming: 1 base; J trimming: 0 bases; junction bases outside the gene matches: 5.

The V call is TRBV24-1, the J call TRBJ2-3; D remains ambiguous. Germline V lookup: CDR1 KGHDR, CDR2 SFDVKD. The CDR3 runs to 12 residues. V was clipped by 4 bases and J by 2 bases, with 3 bases between them. The CDR3 spells CATSDVTDTQYF. Here the CDR3 DNA reads TGTGCCACCAGTGACGTCACAGATACGCAGTATTTT.

The J gene is TRBJ1-6, the V gene TRBV4-2; D not resolved. Germline-derived CDR1 and CDR2 are LGHNA and YNFKEQ. The CDR3 has 14 amino acids. V lost 3 bases and J lost 10, with 13 bases in between. CDR3 sequence (DNA): TGTGCCAGCAGCCAGTCGGGTAGAGGATCACCCCTCCACTTT. This translates into CASSQSGRGSPLHF.

The J gene is TRBJ1-6, the V gene TRBV3-1 (or the pseudogene TRBV3-2); 11 bases map to TRBD1. CDR3 length: 15 amino acids. V dropped 1 base and J dropped 10; count of bases not matched to a gene: 3. Looked up from germline, CDR1 is LGHDT and CDR2 is YNNKEL (reference sequence). The CDR3 DNA reads as TGTGCCAGCAGCCAAGTGGGACAGGGGGGATCACCCCTCCACTTT. It is translated as CASSQVGQGGSPLHF.

V is TRBV7-9 and J is TRBJ1-1, with D possibly being TRBD1 (5 bases). The CDR3 contains 14 residues. Per germline, CDR1 SEHNR and CDR2 FQNEAQ (reference sequence). The germline V and J ends were trimmed by 5 bases and 2 bases, with 12 bases remaining between them. As DNA, the CDR3 is TGTGCCAGCAGCCCTTCGGGGGGAAACACTGAAGCTTTCTTT. It encodes CASSPSGGNTEAFF.

The V gene is TRBV6-2 or TRBV6-3, the J gene TRBJ1-2; D gene uncertain. Germline values: CDR1 MNHEY, CDR2 SVGEGT. The ends were cut back, 1 base at V and 4 bases at J, with 13 bases in the middle. This CDR3 region has 15 residues. CDR3 protein: CASSYWSGQGYGYTF. The CDR3 DNA reads as TGTGCCAGCAGTTACTGGAGCGGCCAAGGCTATGGCTACACCTTC.

This rearrangement joins TRBV7-9 to TRBJ2-5; D might be TRBD1 (5 bases). CDR1 SEHNR and CDR2 FQNEAQ come from the germline V gene (reference sequence). This CDR3 comprises 11 residues. Trimming stripped 7 bases from V and 10 bases from J, with 13 bases between. The CDR3 spells CASTDTGVQYF. CDR3 in DNA: TGTGCCAGCACCGACACAGGCGTCCAGTACTTC.

The chain is built from TRBV6-5 and TRBJ1-1; TRBD1 is a possible D gene (5 bases). Germline CDR1 MNHEY, CDR2 SVGAGI. The ends were cut back, 2 bases at V and 5 bases at J, with 12 bases in the middle. CDR3 length: 14 residues. CDR3 DNA: TGTGCCAGCAGTTACGACAGCCTTTGGACTGAAGCTTTCTTT. Residues: CASSYDSLWTEAFF.

The chain is built from TRBV5-1 and TRBJ1-2; 8 bases map to TRBD1. CDR1 is SGHRS and CDR2 is YFSETQ in the germline V gene. J gave up 8 bases and V 4 bases, and 4 bases lay outside the gene matches. The CDR3 has 12 amino acids. DNA of the CDR3: TGCGCCAGCAGCGACGGGACAGGCGGCTACACCTTC. It codes for CASSDGTGGYTF.

The chain combines TRBV5-4 with TRBJ2-2; 14 bases are a match to TRBD2. Trimming removed 4 bases from V and 8 bases from J; junction bases left unmatched: 10. The germline gives CDR1 SGHNT, CDR2 YYREEE (reference sequence). The CDR3 is made up of 17 amino acids. CDR3 DNA: TGTGCCAGCAGCGACAGGACTAGCGGGGGGTTATTTGGGGAGCTGTTTTTT. Residues: CASSDRTSGGLFGELFF.

V and J are TRBV10-3 and TRBJ1-5; D might be TRBD1 (5 bases). Between the trimmed V and J ends, which lost 1 base and 2 bases, there was a span of 21 bases. The germline V gene has CDR1 ENHRY and CDR2 SYGVKD. The CDR3 sequence is 19 residues long. The CDR3 loop is CAISEFRGVGEFGNQPQHF. The CDR3 DNA reads as TGTGCCATCAGTGAGTTTAGGGGCGTAGGAGAGTTCGGCAATCAGCCCCAGCATTTT.

The chain is built from TRBV7-2 and TRBJ1-5; 9 bases line up with TRBD1. Germline V gene data show CDR1 as SGHTA and CDR2 as FQGNSA. Trimming removed 5 bases from V and 4 bases from J; junction bases left unmatched: 6. The CDR3 is 15 amino acids. CDR3 protein: CASSQPGQGNQPQHF. Here the CDR3 DNA reads TGTGCCAGCAGCCAACCGGGACAGGGAAATCAGCCCCAGCATTTT.

The gene calls are TRBV18 and TRBJ2-1; tentative D call: TRBD1 (6 bases). V was shortened by 2 bases and J by 0 bases, with 17 bases between the two germline ends. CDR3 length: 18 amino acids. CDR1 and CDR2 (germline): KGHSH, LQKENI. CDR3 sequence (DNA): TGTGCCAGCTCACCAACCACAGCAGGGGTTAGCTCCTACAATGAGCAGTTCTTC. Amino acids: CASSPTTAGVSSYNEQFF.

This clone has just one count. The chain joins TRBV5-1 to TRBJ1-4; 7 bases map to TRBD1. The CDR3 has 16 residues. With V trimmed by 0 bases and J by 5 bases, 7 bases remained unmatched. CDR1 is SGHRS, CDR2 YFSETQ, per germline. CDR3 amino acids: CASSLAGGQQNEKLFF. The CDR3 bases are TGCGCCAGCAGCTTGGCCGGGGGACAGCAGAATGAAAAACTGTTTTTT.

The V gene is TRBV30, the J gene TRBJ2-7; maybe TRBD2 (5 bases). The CDR3 has 14 amino acids. CDR1 and CDR2 from the germline V gene are GTSNPN and SVGIG (reference sequence). V lost 2 bases to trimming and J lost 1 base, with 12 bases between them. Here the CDR3 DNA reads TGTGCCTGGAGTCGTTTTCCGGGATCCTACGAGCAGTACGTC. It is translated as CAWSRFPGSYEQYV.

The chain employs TRBV11-3 and TRBJ2-1; 8 positions match TRBD2. V shed 7 bases and J 1 base; nucleotides not matched to a gene: 18. Germline CDR1 is SGHNT and CDR2 is YENEEA. The CDR3 loop spans 19 amino acids. The CDR3 DNA reads TGTGCCAGCACCCCCCACGGGGGCGGGGGGCCGAATTCCTACAATGAGCAGTTCTTC. Encoded protein: CASTPHGGGGPNSYNEQFF.

The chain has TRBV4-2 and TRBJ2-1, with a possible D match to TRBD2 (5 bases). V shed 0 bases and J shed 0 bases, with 21 bases lying between them. The CDR3 is 20 amino acids. CDR1 is LGHNA, CDR2 YNFKEQ, per germline. CDR3 protein: CASSQDGLDYQIASYNEQFF. CDR3 sequence (DNA): TGTGCCAGCAGCCAAGATGGGCTAGACTATCAAATTGCCTCCTACAATGAGCAGTTCTTC.

The chain has TRBV3-1 (or the pseudogene TRBV3-2) and TRBJ1-6; 7 positions agree with TRBD1. Germline trimming cut 1 base from V and 7 bases from J; bases unmatched to any gene: 13. This CDR3 contains 18 residues. Germline V gene sequence: CDR1 LGHDT, CDR2 YNNKEL (reference sequence). This CDR3 is CASSQGSLRTGRNSPLHF. CDR3 nucleotides: TGTGCCAGCAGCCAAGGGAGCTTGAGGACAGGAAGAAATTCACCCCTCCACTTT.

The chain links TRBV5-1 to TRBJ2-3, with D tentatively TRBD1 (6 bases). Trimming cost V 4 bases and J 6 bases, with 12 bases left between them. This CDR3 has 13 amino acids. Germline-derived CDR1 and CDR2 are SGHRS and YFSETQ. The CDR3 bases are TGCGCCAGCAGCCCCGGACAGAGGGATACGCAGTATTTT. It codes for CASSPGQRDTQYF.

CDR3 bases: TGTGCCAGCAGTTTACGGAGGAACACTGAAGCTTTCTTT. Amino acid sequence: CASSLRRNTEAFF. J is TRBJ1-1 and V is TRBV12-3 or TRBV12-4, with D unclear. V was shortened by 2 bases and J by 1 base, with 5 bases between the two germline ends. The CDR3 contains 13 residues.

This chain links TRBV30 with TRBJ1-3; D not resolved. The CDR3 has 16 residues. V lost 0 bases and J 0 bases, leaving 12 bases between the germline ends. The germline CDR1 and CDR2 sequences are GTSNPN and SVGIG (reference sequence). The DNA of the CDR3 is TGTGCCTGGAGTGTACGTACTGGGAGCTCTGGAAACACCATATATTTT. Protein sequence: CAWSVRTGSSGNTIYF.

The J gene is TRBJ2-3, the V gene TRBV12-2; the table's D gene call, TRBD2, was not cross checked with the DNA. TRBV12-2 is a listed pseudogene. CDR3 size: 19 residues. The CDR3 is CASRLVLQRLAGSTDTQYF. CDR3 bases: TGTGCAAGTCGCTTAGTGCTGCAGCGACTAGCGGGCTCCACAGATACGCAGTATTTT.

This chain joins TRBV29-1 and TRBJ2-2; 10 bases match TRBD1. V shed 5 bases and J 6 bases; nucleotides not matched to a gene: 3. Per germline, CDR1 SQVTM and CDR2 ANQGSEA. The CDR3 loop spans 13 amino acids. The CDR3, as DNA: TGCAGCGTTTCCGGGACAGGGGCCGGGGAGCTGTTTTTT. It translates to CSVSGTGAGELFF.

This clone turned up a few times. The V call is TRBV19, the J call TRBJ1-2, with 7 bases aligning to TRBD1. CDR3 length: 15 amino acids. V dropped 5 bases and J dropped 9; count of bases not matched to a gene: 15. Germline V gene data show CDR1 as LNHDA and CDR2 as SQIVND (reference sequence). CDR3 loop: CASSFRTGTEKSYTF. CDR3 in DNA: TGTGCCAGTAGTTTTAGAACCGGGACAGAAAAGAGCTACACCTTC.